This T cell receptor beta chain derives from a study of control samples from healthy donors and cancer patients. Assay: immunoSEQ multiplex PCR; the TCRdb copy retains only in-frame clones and omits some. The top ten hold around 11% of the sample, which has some 130,000 clones, just under 95% seen once. This receptor was identified in a man in his thirties or forties in good health. The material sequenced was blood.

The CDR3 sequence: CASSLSGRAVWYF. Written as DNA, the CDR3 is TGTGCCAGCAGCTTAAGCGGGAGGGCAGTTTGGTACTTC. The chain joins TRBV7-9 to TRBJ2-7; TRBD2 agrees at 10 bases. V lost 2 bases to trimming and J lost 12 bases; unmatched junction nucleotides: 7. The CDR3 sequence is 13 residues long. CDR1 is SEHNR and CDR2 is FQNEAQ in the germline V gene (reference sequence). The full variable domain, with the rest looked up from reference TRBV7-9 and TRBJ2-7, is DTGVSQNPRHKITKRGQNVTFRCDPISEHNRLYWYRQTLGQGPEFLTYFQNEAQLEKSRLLSDRFSAERPKGSFSTLEIQRTEQGDSAMYLCASSLSGRAVWYFGPGTRLTVT.